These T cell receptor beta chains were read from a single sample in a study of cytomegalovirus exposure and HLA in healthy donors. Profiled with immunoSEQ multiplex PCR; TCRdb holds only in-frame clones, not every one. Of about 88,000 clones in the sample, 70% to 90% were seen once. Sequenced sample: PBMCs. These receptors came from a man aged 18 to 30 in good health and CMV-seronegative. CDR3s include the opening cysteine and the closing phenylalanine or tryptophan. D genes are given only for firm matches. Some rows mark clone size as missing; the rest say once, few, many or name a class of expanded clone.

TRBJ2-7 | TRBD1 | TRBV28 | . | CAIHRGRGQYF | TGTGCCATCCACAGGGGGCGGGGGCAGTACTTC
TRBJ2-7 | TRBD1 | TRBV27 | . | CASSFDRGRTYEQYF | TGTGCCAGCAGTTTCGACAGGGGTCGGACTTACGAGCAGTACTTC
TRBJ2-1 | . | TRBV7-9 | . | CASSIRDNEQFF | TGTGCCAGCAGCATCAGGGACAATGAGCAGTTCTTC
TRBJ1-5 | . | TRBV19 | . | CASSRDTLRLPQHF | TGTGCCAGTAGTAGGGACACCCTAAGATTGCCCCAGCATTTT
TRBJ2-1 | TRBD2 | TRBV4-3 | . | CASSQVEPGLALNEQFF | TGCGCCAGCAGCCAAGTGGAGCCGGGACTAGCGCTCAATGAGCAGTTCTTC
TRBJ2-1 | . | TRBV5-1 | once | CASSFSRNNEQFF | TGCGCCAGCAGCTTTTCCCGTAACAATGAGCAGTTCTTC
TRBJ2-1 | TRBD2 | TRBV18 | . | CASSPRLGGRDNEQFF | TGTGCCAGCTCACCACGGCTAGGAGGGAGGGACAATGAGCAGTTCTTC
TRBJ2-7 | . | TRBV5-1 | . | CASSLEGVEQYF | TGCGCCAGCAGCTTGGAAGGGGTCGAGCAGTACTTC
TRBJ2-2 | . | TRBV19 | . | CASSIQAGISTGELFF | TGTGCCAGTAGTATACAGGCGGGAATCAGCACCGGGGAGCTGTTTTTT
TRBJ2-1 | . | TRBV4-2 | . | CASSQHTGQGNEQFF | TGTGCCAGCAGCCAACACACAGGGCAAGGCAATGAGCAGTTCTTC
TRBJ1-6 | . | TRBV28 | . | CATRQSSYNSPLHF | TGTGCCACCCGACAGAGCTCCTATAATTCACCCCTCCACTTT
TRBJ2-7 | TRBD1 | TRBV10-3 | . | CAITGSCTGTDELKELYEQYF | TGTGCCATCACCGGCTCATGCACCGGGACAGACGAGCTCAAAGAGCTCTACGAGCAGTACTTC
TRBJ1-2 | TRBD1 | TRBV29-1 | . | CSVQVGQGYGYTF | TGCAGCGTTCAGGTGGGACAGGGATATGGCTACACCTTC
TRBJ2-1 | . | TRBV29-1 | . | CSVEDRRLSVSYNEQFF | TGCAGCGTTGAAGATCGTAGGTTGAGCGTGTCCTACAATGAGCAGTTCTTC
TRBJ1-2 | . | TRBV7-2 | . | CASSPYNRDDGYTF | TGTGCCAGCAGCCCTTACAACAGGGATGACGGCTACACCTTC
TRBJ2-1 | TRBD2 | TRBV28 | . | CATLTSGRWDEQFF | TGTGCCACCTTGACTAGCGGGAGGTGGGATGAGCAGTTCTTC
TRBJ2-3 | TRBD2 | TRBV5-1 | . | CASSLVQGASAGTSDSTDTQYF | TGCGCCAGCAGCTTGGTGCAGGGGGCGTCCGCCGGGACTAGCGATAGCACAGATACGCAGTATTTT
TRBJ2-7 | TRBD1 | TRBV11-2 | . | CASSHRGPSYEQYF | TGTGCCAGCAGCCACAGGGGGCCAAGCTACGAGCAGTACTTC